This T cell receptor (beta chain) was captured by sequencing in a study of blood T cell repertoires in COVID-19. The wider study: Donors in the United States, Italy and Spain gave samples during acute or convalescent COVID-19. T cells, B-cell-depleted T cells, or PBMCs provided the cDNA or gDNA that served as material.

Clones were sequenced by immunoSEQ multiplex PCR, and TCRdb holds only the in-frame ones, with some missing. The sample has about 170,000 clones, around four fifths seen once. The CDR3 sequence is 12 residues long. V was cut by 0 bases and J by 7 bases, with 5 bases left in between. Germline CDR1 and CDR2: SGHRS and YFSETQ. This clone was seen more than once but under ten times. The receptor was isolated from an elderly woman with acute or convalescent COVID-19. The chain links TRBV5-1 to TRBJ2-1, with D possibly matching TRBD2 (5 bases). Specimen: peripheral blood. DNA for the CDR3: TGCGCCAGCAGCTTGGGAGGGAATGAGCAGTTCTTC. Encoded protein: CASSLGGNEQFF. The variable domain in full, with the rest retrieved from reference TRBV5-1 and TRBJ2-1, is KAGVTQTPRYLIKTRGQQVTLSCSPISGHRSVSWYQQTPGQGLQFLFEYFSETQRNKGNFPGRFSGRQFSNSRSEMNVSTLELGDSALYLCASSLGGNEQFFGPGTRLTVL.